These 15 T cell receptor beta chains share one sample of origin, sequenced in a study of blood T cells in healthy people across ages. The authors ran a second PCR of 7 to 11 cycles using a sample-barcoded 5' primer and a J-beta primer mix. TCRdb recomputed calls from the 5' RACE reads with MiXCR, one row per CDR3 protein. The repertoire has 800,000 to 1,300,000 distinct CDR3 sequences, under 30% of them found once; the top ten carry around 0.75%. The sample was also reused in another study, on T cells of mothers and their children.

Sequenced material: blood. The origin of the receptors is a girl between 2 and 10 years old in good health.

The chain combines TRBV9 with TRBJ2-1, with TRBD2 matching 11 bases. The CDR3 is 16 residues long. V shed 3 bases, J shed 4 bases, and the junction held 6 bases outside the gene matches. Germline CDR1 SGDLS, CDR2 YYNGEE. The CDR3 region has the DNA TGTGCCAGCAGCGGATGGGGACTAGCGGCATACAATGAGCAGTTCTTC. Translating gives CASSGWGLAAYNEQFF.

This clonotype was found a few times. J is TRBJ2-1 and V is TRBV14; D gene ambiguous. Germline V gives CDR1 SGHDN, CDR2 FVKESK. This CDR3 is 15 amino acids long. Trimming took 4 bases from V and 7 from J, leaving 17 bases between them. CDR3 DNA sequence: TGTGCCAGCAGCCCCACAGACTCTTCTCTGAATGAGCAGTTCTTC. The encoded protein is CASSPTDSSLNEQFF. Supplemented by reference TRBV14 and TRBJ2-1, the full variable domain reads EAGVTQFPSHSVIEKGQTVTLRCDPISGHDNLYWYRRVMGKEIKFLLHFVKESKQDESGMPNNRFLAERTGGTYSTLKVQPAELEDSGVYFCASSPTDSSLNEQFFGPGTRLTVL.

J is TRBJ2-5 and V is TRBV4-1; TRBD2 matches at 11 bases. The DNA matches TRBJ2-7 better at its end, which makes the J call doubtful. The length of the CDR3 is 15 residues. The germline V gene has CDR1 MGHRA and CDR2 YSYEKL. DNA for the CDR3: TGCGCCAGCAGCCAAATTGGGACTAGCGGATACGAGCAGTACTTC. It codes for CASSQIGTSGYEQYF.

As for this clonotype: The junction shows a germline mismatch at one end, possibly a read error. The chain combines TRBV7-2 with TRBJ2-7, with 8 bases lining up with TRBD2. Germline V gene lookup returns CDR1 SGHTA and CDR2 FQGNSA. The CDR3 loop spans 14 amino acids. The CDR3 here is CACSLAGHLGEQYF. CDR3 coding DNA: TGTGCCTGCAGCTTAGCGGGACACCTCGGCGAGCAGTACTTC.

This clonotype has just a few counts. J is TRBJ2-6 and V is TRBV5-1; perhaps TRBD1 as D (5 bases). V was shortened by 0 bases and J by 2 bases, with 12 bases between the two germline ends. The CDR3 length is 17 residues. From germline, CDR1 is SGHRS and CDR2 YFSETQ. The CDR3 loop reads CASSLAYQGTGANVLTF. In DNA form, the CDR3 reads TGCGCCAGCAGCTTGGCGTATCAGGGAACTGGGGCCAACGTCCTGACTTTC.

The CDR3 coding sequence is TGTGCCAGTAGCTTCTTAGCGGGAGACCACGAAGAGACCCAGTACTTC. This translates into CASSFLAGDHEETQYF. This rearrangement joins TRBV19 to TRBJ2-5, with 9 nucleotides matching TRBD2. The germline V gene has CDR1 LNHDA and CDR2 SQIVND (reference sequence). The CDR3 length is 16 residues. The trim removed 6 bases at V and 3 bases at J, leaving 11 bases unmatched.

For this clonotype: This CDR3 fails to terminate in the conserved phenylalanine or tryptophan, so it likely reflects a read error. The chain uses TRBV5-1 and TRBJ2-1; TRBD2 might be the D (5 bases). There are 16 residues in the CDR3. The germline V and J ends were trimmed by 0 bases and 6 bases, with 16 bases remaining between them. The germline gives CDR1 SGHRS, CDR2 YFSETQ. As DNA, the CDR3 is TGCGCCAGCAGCTTGGGTGGGTCGGGAAACCCCAATGAGCAGTTCCTC. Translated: CASSLGGSGNPNEQFL.

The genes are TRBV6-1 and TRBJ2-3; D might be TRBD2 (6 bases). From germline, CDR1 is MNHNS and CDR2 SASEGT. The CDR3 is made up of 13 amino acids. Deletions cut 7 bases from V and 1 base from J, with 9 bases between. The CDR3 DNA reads TGTGCCAGCATCTGGGAGGGCACAGATACGCAGTATTTT. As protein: CASIWEGTDTQYF.

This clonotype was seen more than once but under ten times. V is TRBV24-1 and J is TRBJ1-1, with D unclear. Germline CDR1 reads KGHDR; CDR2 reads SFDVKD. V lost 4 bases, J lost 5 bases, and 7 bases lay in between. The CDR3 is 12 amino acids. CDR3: CATSEGPTEAFF. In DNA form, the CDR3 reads TGTGCCACCAGTGAGGGCCCAACTGAAGCTTTCTTT.

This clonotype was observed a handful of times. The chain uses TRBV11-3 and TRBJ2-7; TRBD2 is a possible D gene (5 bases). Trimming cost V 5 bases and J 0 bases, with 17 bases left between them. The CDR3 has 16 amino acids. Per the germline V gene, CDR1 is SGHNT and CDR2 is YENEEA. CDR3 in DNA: TGTGCCAGCAGCCATAGGTTGGTGGAGGCCTCCTACGAGCAGTACTTC. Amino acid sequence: CASSHRLVEASYEQYF.

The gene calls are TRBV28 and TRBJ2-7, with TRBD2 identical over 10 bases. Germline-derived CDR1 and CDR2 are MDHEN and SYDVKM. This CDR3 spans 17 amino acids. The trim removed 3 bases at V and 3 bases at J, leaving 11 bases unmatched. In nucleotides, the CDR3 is TGTGCCAGCAGTTTGGTGGGACTAGCGTCAAACAACTACGAGCAGTACTTC. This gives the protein CASSLVGLASNNYEQYF. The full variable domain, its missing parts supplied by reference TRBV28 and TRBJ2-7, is DVKVTQSSRYLVKRTGEKVFLECVQDMDHENMFWYRQDPGLGLRLIYFSYDVKMKEKGDIPEGYSVSREKKERFSLILESASTNQTSMYLCASSLVGLASNNYEQYFGPGTRLTVT.

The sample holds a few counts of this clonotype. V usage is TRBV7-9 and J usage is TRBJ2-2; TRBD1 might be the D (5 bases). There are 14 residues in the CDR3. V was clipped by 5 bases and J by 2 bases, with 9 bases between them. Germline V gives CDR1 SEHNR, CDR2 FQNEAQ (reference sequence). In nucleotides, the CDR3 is TGTGCCAGCAGCACGACAGAAAACACCGGGGAGCTGTTTTTT. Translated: CASSTTENTGELFF. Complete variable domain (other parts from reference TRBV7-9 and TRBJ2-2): DTGVSQNPRHKITKRGQNVTFRCDPISEHNRLYWYRQTLGQGPEFLTYFQNEAQLEKSRLLSDRFSAERPKGSFSTLEIQRTEQGDSAMYLCASSTTENTGELFFGEGSRLTVL.

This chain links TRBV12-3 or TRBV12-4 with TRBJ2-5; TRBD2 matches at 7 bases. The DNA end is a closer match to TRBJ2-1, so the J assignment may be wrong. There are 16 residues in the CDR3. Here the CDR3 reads CASSFPWASGSNEQFF. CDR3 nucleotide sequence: TGTGCCAGCAGTTTTCCATGGGCTAGCGGATCCAATGAGCAGTTCTTC.

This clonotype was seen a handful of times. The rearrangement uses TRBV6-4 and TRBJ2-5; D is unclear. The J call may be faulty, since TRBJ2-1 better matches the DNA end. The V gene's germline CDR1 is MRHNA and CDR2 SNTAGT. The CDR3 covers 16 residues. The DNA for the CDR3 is TGTGCCAGCAGTTTGGACGGCACGCTGGTTTTGGGTGAGCAGTTCTTC. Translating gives CASSLDGTLVLGEQFF.

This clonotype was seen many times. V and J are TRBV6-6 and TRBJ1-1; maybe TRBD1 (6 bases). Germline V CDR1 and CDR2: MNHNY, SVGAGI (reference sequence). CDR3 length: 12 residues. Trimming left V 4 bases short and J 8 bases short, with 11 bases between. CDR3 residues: CASSFTGTEAFF. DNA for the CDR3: TGTGCCAGCAGTTTTACCGGGACAGAAGCTTTCTTT.